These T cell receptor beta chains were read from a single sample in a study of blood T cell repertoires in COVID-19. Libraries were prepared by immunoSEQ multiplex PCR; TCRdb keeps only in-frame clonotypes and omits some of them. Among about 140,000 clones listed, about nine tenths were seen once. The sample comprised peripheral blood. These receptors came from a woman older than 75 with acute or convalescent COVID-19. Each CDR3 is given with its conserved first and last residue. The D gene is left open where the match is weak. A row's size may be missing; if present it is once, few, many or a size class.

CASSQQGLTQNTEAFF	TGCGCCAGCAGCCAACAGGGGTTAACGCAGAACACTGAAGCTTTCTTT	-	TRBJ1-1	TRBD1	TRBV5-1
CASSLDRYEQYF	TGCGCCAGCAGCTTGGACAGATACGAGCAGTACTTC	-	TRBJ2-7	-	TRBV5-1
CASSYGIGQPQHF	TGTGCCAGCAGTTACGGCATCGGGCAGCCCCAGCATTTT	-	TRBJ1-5	-	TRBV6-5
CASSVGQGAFYGYTF	TGTGCCAGCAGCGTAGGGCAGGGCGCTTTCTATGGCTACACCTTC	-	TRBJ1-2	-	TRBV9
CASSSNRGGEQFF	TGTGCCAGCAGCTCCAACAGGGGCGGTGAGCAGTTCTTC	-	TRBJ2-1	TRBD1	TRBV7-3
CASSFPGTGFGNTIYF	TGTGCCAGCAGCTTCCCCGGAACAGGGTTCGGAAACACCATATATTTT	-	TRBJ1-3	-	TRBV11-2
CSVFGLAGPQETQYF	TGCAGCGTTTTTGGACTAGCGGGGCCCCAAGAGACCCAGTACTTC	-	TRBJ2-5	TRBD2	TRBV29-1
CASSRDPRGQETQYF	TGCGCCAGCAGCCGGGACCCGCGGGGTCAAGAGACCCAGTACTTC	-	TRBJ2-5	-	TRBV5-1
CASSFGTSGNNEQFF	TGTGCCAGCAGCTTCGGGACTAGCGGTAACAATGAGCAGTTCTTC	-	TRBJ2-1	TRBD2	TRBV7-3
CASMISGGAYNEQFF	TGTGCCAGCATGATATCAGGGGGCGCCTACAATGAGCAGTTCTTC	-	TRBJ2-1	TRBD1	TRBV25-1
CASSPVRGQGPWNNSPLHF	TGTGCCAGCTCACCAGTCAGGGGGCAGGGGCCGTGGAATAATTCACCCCTCCACTTT	-	TRBJ1-6	TRBD1	TRBV18
CASSLGAGGRNTQYF	TGCGCCAGCAGCTTAGGTGCGGGGGGGCGAAATACGCAGTATTTT	-	TRBJ2-3	TRBD2	TRBV5-1
CASSHPGTVQETQYF	TGTGCCAGCAGCCATCCCGGGACAGTCCAAGAGACCCAGTACTTC	-	TRBJ2-5	TRBD1	TRBV3-1/TRBV3-2
CATSRDRQGAGEQYF	TGTGCCACCAGCAGAGATCGACAGGGGGCTGGCGAGCAGTACTTC	-	TRBJ2-7	TRBD1	TRBV15
CASSVGERWRNSPLHF	TGTGCCAGCAGCGTTGGGGAGAGATGGAGAAATTCACCCCTCCACTTT	-	TRBJ1-6	-	TRBV9
CASSPGTGEETQYF	TGCGCCAGCAGCCCCGGGACAGGGGAGGAGACCCAGTACTTC	-	TRBJ2-5	TRBD1	TRBV5-1
CASSLSARGNGYTF	TGTGCCAGCAGTTTATCAGCCAGGGGTAATGGCTACACCTTC	-	TRBJ1-2	-	TRBV28
CASSLGIVQNSEAFF	TGCGCCAGCAGCTTGGGTATCGTCCAAAACTCTGAAGCTTTCTTT	-	TRBJ1-1	-	TRBV5-1
CASTGQENSPLHF	TGTGCCTCGACGGGACAGGAGAATTCACCCCTCCACTTT	-	TRBJ1-6	TRBD1	TRBV30
CASSPLAGLARKTDTQYF	TGTGCCAGCTCACCCCTCGCGGGACTAGCAAGAAAGACAGATACGCAGTATTTT	-	TRBJ2-3	TRBD2	TRBV18
CSVWGANEKLFF	TGCAGCGTGTGGGGGGCTAATGAAAAACTGTTTTTT	-	TRBJ1-4	-	TRBV29-1
CASSDTGSQNTGELFF	TGTGCCAGCAGTGATACAGGGAGCCAGAACACCGGGGAGCTGTTTTTT	-	TRBJ2-2	-	TRBV25-1
CASSQEGGSQETQYF	TGTGCCAGCAGCCAAGAGGGGGGGTCCCAAGAGACCCAGTACTTC	once	TRBJ2-5	TRBD2	TRBV4-2
CASGRYRDVDGYTF	TGTGCCAGCGGACGTTACAGGGACGTGGATGGCTACACCTTC	-	TRBJ1-2	-	TRBV2
CAWSSRDRGHYEQYF	TGTGCCTGGAGTTCCCGGGACAGGGGCCACTACGAGCAGTACTTC	-	TRBJ2-7	TRBD1	TRBV30
CASSLDRGLDSPLHF	TGTGCCAGTAGTTTGGACAGGGGCCTTGATTCACCCCTCCACTTT	once	TRBJ1-6	TRBD1	TRBV19
CASSEGRGLTGNTIYF	TGTGCCAGCAGTGAAGGGCGCGGGCTCACTGGAAACACCATATATTTT	-	TRBJ1-3	-	TRBV6-1
CASSVTVNTEAFF	TGTGCCAGCAGTGTCACAGTGAACACTGAAGCTTTCTTT	-	TRBJ1-1	-	TRBV7-6
CATHRDEAEAFF	TGTGCCACCCACAGGGACGAGGCTGAAGCTTTCTTT	-	TRBJ1-1	-	TRBV2
CASRVYSGLEQFF	TGTGCCAGCAGAGTGTATAGCGGACTCGAGCAGTTCTTC	-	TRBJ2-1	-	TRBV2
CASSPRGTTNEKLFF	TGTGCCAGCAGCCCCCGCGGTACAACTAATGAAAAACTGTTTTTT	-	TRBJ1-4	-	TRBV7-9
CASSSGHNTEAFF	TGTGCCAGCTCAAGTGGACATAACACTGAAGCTTTCTTT	-	TRBJ1-1	-	TRBV18
CASSLEAGGRISYNEQFF	TGTGCCAGCAGCTTAGAAGCGGGGGGCCGTATCTCCTACAATGAGCAGTTCTTC	-	TRBJ2-1	TRBD2	TRBV7-9
CASTRVDYGYTF	TGTGCCAGCACCCGGGTAGACTATGGCTACACCTTC	-	TRBJ1-2	-	TRBV7-9
CASSEFQISGNTIYF	TGTGCCAGCAGTGAATTTCAGATCTCTGGAAACACCATATATTTT	-	TRBJ1-3	-	TRBV6-1
CASSALAGPTTGELFF	TGTGCCAGCAGTGCACTAGCGGGGCCCACTACCGGGGAGCTGTTTTTT	-	TRBJ2-2	TRBD2	TRBV2
CASSETGDFYGYTF	TGCGCCAGCAGTGAGACAGGGGACTTCTATGGCTACACCTTC	-	TRBJ1-2	TRBD1	TRBV5-1
CASSQRGGRSVNEQFF	TGTGCCAGCAGCCAACGGGGGGGGCGGTCTGTAAATGAGCAGTTCTTC	-	TRBJ2-1	TRBD2	TRBV3-1/TRBV3-2
CASSGYSNSPLHF	TGTGCCAGCAGTGGTTACAGTAATTCACCCCTCCACTTT	-	TRBJ1-6	-	TRBV2
CASSQAEAGIQETQYF	TGCGCCAGCAGCCAGGCAGAAGCCGGGATTCAAGAGACCCAGTACTTC	-	TRBJ2-5	-	TRBV5-1
CASSQKGGESDTQYF	TGTGCCAGCAGCCAAAAAGGGGGGGAATCAGATACGCAGTATTTT	-	TRBJ2-3	-	TRBV11-3
CASSEGDRYTEAFF	TGCGCCAGCAGCGAAGGGGACAGGTACACTGAAGCTTTCTTT	once	TRBJ1-1	TRBD1	TRBV5-1
CASRDSGGTDTQYF	TGTGCCAGCAGGGATAGCGGGGGCACAGATACGCAGTATTTT	once	TRBJ2-3	TRBD2	TRBV6-6
CASSLRGHHSYEQYF	TGTGCCAGCAGTTTAAGGGGACACCACTCCTACGAGCAGTACTTC	-	TRBJ2-7	-	TRBV27